The 15 T cell receptor beta chains below were found in one sample sequenced in a study of human T cells and chemical hapten exposure. Each CDR3 protein gets one entry after TCRdb re-called the RACE reads with MiXCR. The data show about 190,000 distinct CDR3 sequences, with approximately 26% seen just once and under 2.5% held by the top ten. Time point reported: patch test 3, about 24 weeks after DPC sensitization. Treatment of the sample: therapeutic diphenylcyclopropenone sensitization with weekly scalp DPC. The sequenced sample was whole blood, obtained in connection with sensitization to the hapten diphenylcyclopropenone (DPC). The receptor source for this set is a woman aged 40 to 50 with alopecia areata. Some clones in this sample may be carry-over from other donors' samples.

This clonotype showed up just a few times. The chain links TRBV10-3 to TRBJ1-2; D possibly corresponds to TRBD1 (5 bases). Germline V gene lookup returns CDR1 ENHRY and CDR2 SYGVKD. The V gene lost 3 bases and the J gene lost 2 bases, with 7 bases spanning the gap. This CDR3 comprises 13 residues. CDR3 nucleotides: TGTGCCATCAGTGATTCAGGGAACTATGGCTACACCTTC. Protein product: CAISDSGNYGYTF.

The genes are TRBV20-1 and TRBJ1-5; no definite D call. The CDR3 loop spans 14 amino acids. CDR1 and CDR2 (germline): DFQATT, SNEGSKA (reference sequence). V gave up 5 bases and J gave up 5 bases, with 16 bases separating them. CDR3 nucleotides: TGCAGTGCTCCTCGGGGTGGAGAGGATCAGCCCCAGCATTTT. Translation: CSAPRGGEDQPQHF.

The chain combines TRBV7-2 with TRBJ2-1; the D gene is possibly TRBD2 (6 bases). Trimming took 0 bases from V and 10 from J, leaving 19 bases between them. The CDR3 totals 16 residues. The germline CDR1 and CDR2 sequences are SGHTA and FQGNSA. The CDR3 DNA reads as TGTGCCAGCAGCTTAGCGATGACGGGAGCCGGTATAGAGCAGTTCTTC. This translates into CASSLAMTGAGIEQFF.

This clonotype was detected only a few times. This chain joins TRBV28 and TRBJ2-7, with 13 bases lining up with TRBD2. Germline V gives CDR1 MDHEN, CDR2 SYDVKM. J was trimmed by 4 bases and V by 10 bases; bases with no gene match: 4. The CDR3 spans 13 residues. The CDR3 nucleotides are TGTGCCACACGGACTAGCGGGAGTTACGAGCAGTACTTC. Translated: CATRTSGSYEQYF.

The chain couples TRBV5-1 to TRBJ2-2; 9 bases line up with TRBD2. The germline gives CDR1 SGHRS, CDR2 YFSETQ. The CDR3 has 16 amino acids. V was clipped by 2 bases and J by 5 bases; unmatched bases: 7. The CDR3 protein is CASSFTASGMTGELFF. The CDR3 bases are TGCGCCAGCAGCTTTACGGCTAGCGGGATGACCGGGGAGCTGTTTTTT.

This chain joins TRBV5-1 and TRBJ2-7; 8 nucleotides agree with TRBD2. Germline trimming cut 2 bases from V and 0 bases from J; bases unmatched to any gene: 7. The CDR3 is 16 amino acids. Looked up from germline, CDR1 is SGHRS and CDR2 is YFSETQ. In DNA, the CDR3 is TGCGCCAGCAGCTTATCCGGGACTAGACCCTCCTACGAGCAGTACTTC. Translating it yields CASSLSGTRPSYEQYF. The variable domain in full, with the rest retrieved from reference TRBV5-1 and TRBJ2-7, is KAGVTQTPRYLIKTRGQQVTLSCSPISGHRSVSWYQQTPGQGLQFLFEYFSETQRNKGNFPGRFSGRQFSNSRSEMNVSTLELGDSALYLCASSLSGTRPSYEQYFGPGTRLTVT.

This chain uses TRBV7-9 with TRBJ2-1; 10 positions match TRBD1. With 6 bases clipped from V and 8 bases from J, the junction kept 4 bases outside the gene matches. Germline V gene data show CDR1 as SEHNR and CDR2 as FQNEAQ (reference sequence). This CDR3 is built from 13 residues. CDR3 amino acids: CASRDGTGDEQFF. The CDR3 DNA follows: TGTGCCAGCAGGGATGGGACAGGGGATGAGCAGTTCTTC.

The rearrangement joins TRBV6-5 to TRBJ1-4, with D perhaps matching TRBD1 (5 bases). The V gene's germline CDR1 is MNHEY and CDR2 SVGAGI. The V and J ends lost 4 bases and 7 bases respectively, with 10 bases between them. The CDR3 is made up of 13 amino acids. The CDR3 sequence is CASSSSGREKLFF. The CDR3, as DNA: TGTGCCAGCAGTTCCTCGGGGCGTGAAAAACTGTTTTTT.

This chain links TRBV28 with TRBJ2-3, with D perhaps TRBD1 (6 bases). Germline-derived CDR1 and CDR2 are MDHEN and SYDVKM. V was pared by 8 bases and J by 5 bases, with 14 bases between. This CDR3 is 13 amino acids long. CDR3 amino acids: CASGSGEVDTQYF. Written as DNA, the CDR3 is TGTGCCAGCGGGTCAGGGGAAGTAGATACGCAGTATTTT.

The chain combines TRBV12-3 or TRBV12-4 with TRBJ1-2; D is possibly TRBD1 (5 bases). Trimming removed 4 bases from V and 8 bases from J, with 20 bases in between. The CDR3 is made up of 15 amino acids. The CDR3: CASSSSRWGGVGYTF. CDR3 DNA sequence: TGTGCCAGCAGTTCCAGCCGTTGGGGGGGAGTCGGCTACACCTTC.

The J gene is TRBJ2-1, the V gene TRBV27; 8 positions match TRBD2. CDR1 and CDR2 from the germline V gene are MNHEY and SMNVEV (reference sequence). The V and J ends lost 2 bases and 6 bases, in that order; junction bases with no gene match: 3. The CDR3 has 14 amino acids. The CDR3 here is CASSLTGGLNEQFF. DNA of the CDR3: TGTGCCAGCAGTTTAACGGGAGGGCTCAATGAGCAGTTCTTC.

This chain connects TRBV29-1 to TRBJ1-1, with 7 nucleotides matching TRBD1. V lost 6 bases to trimming and J lost 3 bases; unmatched junction nucleotides: 19. Looked up from germline, CDR1 is SQVTM and CDR2 is ANQGSEA. This CDR3 spans 17 amino acids. CDR3 coding DNA: TGCAGCGTCCGAGGGGCCGAGACAGGGCTTGGGTACACTGAAGCTTTCTTT. It specifies CSVRGAETGLGYTEAFF. Drawing the rest from reference TRBV29-1 and TRBJ1-1, the complete variable domain is SAVISQKPSRDICQRGTSLTIQCQVDSQVTMMFWYRQQPGQSLTLIATANQGSEATYESGFVIDKFPISRPNLTFSTLTVSNMSPEDSSIYLCSVRGAETGLGYTEAFFGQGTRLTVV.

The CDR3 nucleotides are TGTGCCAGCAGTGAAAGGGAACAGCTCTATGGCTACACCTTC. Its translation is CASSEREQLYGYTF. The chain recombines TRBV6-1 with TRBJ1-2, with unresolved D. Germline lookup yields CDR1 MNHNS and CDR2 SASEGT. The germline V and J ends were trimmed by 2 bases and 4 bases, with 11 bases remaining between them. CDR3 length equals 14 residues.

This clonotype was observed a few times. The chain uses TRBV6-5 and TRBJ2-1, with D uncertain. The germline CDR1 and CDR2 sequences are MNHEY and SVGAGI. Trimming took 4 bases from V and 2 from J, leaving 6 bases between them. The CDR3 runs to 13 residues. The CDR3 region has the DNA TGTGCCAGCAGTTTCGATGCCTACAATGAGCAGTTCTTC. Residues: CASSFDAYNEQFF.

This clonotype turned up a few times. V usage is TRBV15 and J usage is TRBJ2-7; tentatively, D is TRBD2 (6 bases). The CDR3 has 15 residues. With 0 bases removed from V and 1 base from J, the gap between germline ends came to 10 bases. The germline V gene encodes CDR1 LNHNV and CDR2 YYDKDF (reference sequence). The CDR3 is CATSRDRGLSYEQYF. The CDR3 DNA is TGTGCCACCAGCAGAGATCGAGGACTATCCTACGAGCAGTACTTC. Full variable domain (remainder filled in from reference TRBV15 and TRBJ2-7): DAMVIQNPRYQVTQFGKPVTLSCSQTLNHNVMYWYQQKSSQAPKLLFHYYDKDFNNEADTPDNFQSRRPNTSFCFLDIRSPGLGDTAMYLCATSRDRGLSYEQYFGPGTRLTVT.